This TCR beta chain came from a study of CD8+ T cells in alopecia areata. Overall study findings and caveats: TCR sharing was clearer in mice than between patients, perhaps partly owing to patient HLA diversity. More clonal than normal scalp was lesional scalp, particularly alopecia totalis/universalis.

This clone was seen more than once but under ten times. Its specificity is not known. Reverse transcribed after extraction, RNA yielded cDNA as the sequencing template. The method was immunoSEQ multiplex PCR; TCRdb's version includes in-frame clones alone and lacks a portion of them. The data contain about 120,000 clones, about 51% of them singletons. Researchers gathered lesional scalp punch biopsies and peripheral blood from patients with alopecia areata. Starting from PBMCs, sorting isolated CD4+ and CD8+ T cells. Germline CDR1 is SQVTM and CDR2 is ANQGSEA. The CDR3 has 12 amino acids. The V and J ends lost 4 bases and 7 bases respectively, with 10 bases between them.

This clonotype originated in a human donor with alopecia areata. J is TRBJ2-2 and V is TRBV29-1; possibly TRBD1 or TRBD2 for D (5 bases each). The source material was NKG2D-low CD8+ T cells sorted from blood. CDR3 protein: CSVATGGGELFF. CDR3 bases: TGCAGCGTTGCGACTGGGGGCGGGGAGCTGTTTTTT.